The entry that follows covers one T cell receptor (beta chain) sequence. Its target is unknown. The data originate from a study of graft-versus-host responses after intestinal transplantation. Study-level background: Multivisceral, liver-intestinal, or isolated intestinal transplants were given to recipients.

Whole-study results and caveats: Recipient-marrow GvH clones were detected, some having first appeared in ileum or blood.

Germline CDR1 and CDR2: SGDLS and YYNGEE. The CDR3 is made up of 14 amino acids. V was pared by 4 bases and J by 1 base, with 10 bases between. Libraries were prepared by immunoSEQ multiplex PCR; TCRdb keeps only in-frame clonotypes and omits some of them. Found here are fewer than 110,000 clones, 93% of them singletons; the top ten hold around 1.2%. Here the sequenced sample was unstimulated CD8+ T cells sorted from spleen or lymph node cells, taken before intestinal transplant. This clonotype was obtained from a human donor who received an intestinal transplant. This chain connects TRBV9 to TRBJ2-3; D is unresolved. The CDR3 loop reads CASSNRPGTDTQYF. The CDR3 DNA sequence: TGTGCCAGCAGCAACCGTCCAGGCACAGATACGCAGTATTTT.